A selection of T cell receptor beta chains follows, all from one sample in a study of blood T cells in healthy people across ages. MiXCR was run by TCRdb on the 5' RACE reads, yielding one entry per CDR3 protein. The sample carries 950,000 to 1,200,000 distinct CDR3 sequences, roughly two fifths recorded once. The sample consisted of blood. The receptors shown here come from a man aged 18 to 29 in good health. CDR3s include the opening cysteine and the closing phenylalanine or tryptophan. Fields, in order: V gene, CDR3 length, D gene, J gene, clone size, CDR3 protein, CDR3 DNA. A D gene is named only where the DNA matches it firmly. Clone size is given for some rows only: seen once, a few or many times, or a class if the clone is expanded.

V gene: TRBV5-1
CDR3 length: 16
D gene: -
J gene: TRBJ2-1
clone size: -
CDR3 protein: CASSLRQVLTYNEQFF
CDR3 DNA: TGCGCCAGCAGCCTCAGACAGGTCCTCACCTACAATGAGCAGTTCTTC

V gene: TRBV20-1
CDR3 length: 16
D gene: -
J gene: TRBJ2-5
clone size: -
CDR3 protein: CSARDRVRPAGGEQYF
CDR3 DNA: TGCAGTGCTAGAGATAGGGTACGCCCCGCGGGCGGTGAGCAGTACTTC

V gene: TRBV6-5
CDR3 length: 13
D gene: -
J gene: TRBJ2-7
clone size: -
CDR3 protein: CASSYSGRGEQYF
CDR3 DNA: TGTGCCAGCAGTTACTCCGGCAGAGGCGAGCAGTACTTC

V gene: TRBV2
CDR3 length: 14
D gene: -
J gene: TRBJ1-2
clone size: -
CDR3 protein: CASSRPGSSYGYTF
CDR3 DNA: TGTGCCAGCAGTAGACCAGGGTCTTCCTATGGCTACACCTTC

V gene: TRBV6-2/TRBV6-3
CDR3 length: 13
D gene: -
J gene: TRBJ1-1
clone size: -
CDR3 protein: CASTYGGFSEAFF
CDR3 DNA: TGTGCCAGCACCTACGGGGGTTTTTCAGAAGCTTTCTTT

V gene: TRBV2
CDR3 length: 15
D gene: -
J gene: TRBJ1-4
clone size: -
CDR3 protein: CASSEVTSGKEKLFF
CDR3 DNA: TGTGCCAGCAGTGAAGTAACCAGCGGCAAAGAAAAACTGTTTTTT

V gene: TRBV6-2/TRBV6-3
CDR3 length: 14
D gene: -
J gene: TRBJ2-7
clone size: few
CDR3 protein: CASSRDKPSYEQYF
CDR3 DNA: TGTGCCAGCAGTCGGGACAAACCATCCTACGAGCAGTACTTC

V gene: TRBV4-3
CDR3 length: 15
D gene: -
J gene: TRBJ2-1
clone size: few
CDR3 protein: CASSQDDTGHNEQFF
CDR3 DNA: TGCGCCAGCAGCCAAGATGATACAGGGCACAATGAGCAGTTCTTC

V gene: TRBV20-1
CDR3 length: 15
D gene: -
J gene: TRBJ2-7
clone size: -
CDR3 protein: CSARDSRGGVYEQYF
CDR3 DNA: TGCAGTGCTAGAGATTCGAGGGGTGGAGTCTACGAGCAGTACTTC

V gene: TRBV11-1
CDR3 length: 13
D gene: -
J gene: TRBJ2-7
clone size: few
CDR3 protein: CASSSDQGYEQYF
CDR3 DNA: TGTGCCAGCAGCTCAGACCAGGGCTACGAGCAGTACTTC

V gene: TRBV2
CDR3 length: 14
D gene: -
J gene: TRBJ2-7
clone size: -
CDR3 protein: CASSRITEFYEQYF
CDR3 DNA: TGTGCCAGCAGTCGGATAACAGAGTTTTACGAGCAGTACTTC

V gene: TRBV6-5
CDR3 length: 18
D gene: TRBD2
J gene: TRBJ2-7
clone size: -
CDR3 protein: CASSYSGLAGGRPYEQYF
CDR3 DNA: TGTGCCAGCAGTTACTCGGGACTAGCGGGGGGGCGGCCCTACGAGCAGTACTTC

V gene: TRBV7-2
CDR3 length: 14
D gene: TRBD1
J gene: TRBJ1-1
clone size: -
CDR3 protein: CASSLTQGDTVAFF
CDR3 DNA: TGTGCCAGCAGCTTGACCCAGGGGGACACTGTAGCTTTCTTT

V gene: TRBV9
CDR3 length: 14
D gene: TRBD1
J gene: TRBJ1-6
clone size: few
CDR3 protein: CASSKGQYNSPLHF
CDR3 DNA: TGTGCCAGCAGCAAGGGACAGTATAATTCACCCCTCCACTTT

V gene: TRBV6-6
CDR3 length: 15
D gene: TRBD2
J gene: TRBJ2-7
clone size: few
CDR3 protein: CASSLAGGDYNEQYF
CDR3 DNA: TGTGCCAGCAGTCTAGCGGGGGGAGACTACAATGAGCAGTACTTC

V gene: TRBV20-1
CDR3 length: 15
D gene: TRBD2
J gene: TRBJ2-3
clone size: once
CDR3 protein: CSAKPTSGGADTQYF
CDR3 DNA: TGCAGTGCTAAACCGACTAGCGGGGGGGCAGATACGCAGTATTTT

V gene: TRBV4-2
CDR3 length: 15
D gene: TRBD1
J gene: TRBJ2-7
clone size: -
CDR3 protein: CASSQDVGGYNEQYF
CDR3 DNA: TGTGCCAGCAGCCAAGATGTAGGGGGCTACAATGAGCAGTACTTC

V gene: TRBV9
CDR3 length: 15
D gene: -
J gene: TRBJ2-5
clone size: many
CDR3 protein: CASSNWGGYQETQYF
CDR3 DNA: TGTGCCAGCAGCAATTGGGGCGGGTACCAAGAGACCCAGTACTTC

V gene: TRBV28
CDR3 length: 16
D gene: -
J gene: TRBJ1-5
clone size: -
CDR3 protein: CASSLSSPTINQPQHF
CDR3 DNA: TGTGCCAGCAGTTTATCCTCCCCGACCATCAATCAGCCCCAGCATTTT

V gene: TRBV4-3
CDR3 length: 17
D gene: TRBD2
J gene: TRBJ2-3
clone size: -
CDR3 protein: CASSLLTGAGGRDTQYF
CDR3 DNA: TGCGCCAGCAGCCTTTTAACCGGAGCGGGGGGTAGAGATACGCAGTATTTT

V gene: TRBV6-1
CDR3 length: 17
D gene: TRBD1
J gene: TRBJ1-2
clone size: -
CDR3 protein: CASSFPGQGIRVDGYTF
CDR3 DNA: TGTGCCAGCAGCTTTCCGGGACAGGGGATAAGGGTGGATGGCTACACCTTC

V gene: TRBV12-3/TRBV12-4
CDR3 length: 13
D gene: -
J gene: TRBJ1-5
clone size: few
CDR3 protein: CASTQGGWQPQHF
CDR3 DNA: TGTGCCAGCACCCAAGGGGGGTGGCAGCCCCAGCATTTT

V gene: TRBV20-1
CDR3 length: 16
D gene: TRBD2
J gene: TRBJ2-7
clone size: -
CDR3 protein: CSASRKRGGLYNEQYF
CDR3 DNA: TGCAGTGCTAGTCGTAAGCGGGGGGGCCTTTACAATGAGCAGTACTTC

V gene: TRBV4-3
CDR3 length: 12
D gene: -
J gene: TRBJ2-1
clone size: -
CDR3 protein: CASSQEGGRQFF
CDR3 DNA: TGCGCCAGCAGCCAAGAAGGGGGGCGGCAGTTCTTC

V gene: TRBV7-9
CDR3 length: 15
D gene: -
J gene: TRBJ2-1
clone size: few
CDR3 protein: CASSPVAGGSNEQFF
CDR3 DNA: TGTGCCAGCAGCCCGGTCGCTGGGGGAAGTAATGAGCAGTTCTTC

V gene: TRBV7-9
CDR3 length: 15
D gene: -
J gene: TRBJ2-3
clone size: -
CDR3 protein: CASSRDVPGIFTQYF
CDR3 DNA: TGTGCCAGCAGCCGGGACGTTCCCGGTATTTTTACGCAGTATTTT

V gene: TRBV6-1
CDR3 length: 16
D gene: -
J gene: TRBJ1-5
clone size: -
CDR3 protein: CASSGYGVQGNQPQHF
CDR3 DNA: TGTGCCAGCAGTGGGTATGGGGTTCAGGGCAATCAGCCCCAGCATTTT

V gene: TRBV7-2
CDR3 length: 14
D gene: -
J gene: TRBJ1-1
clone size: many
CDR3 protein: CASSFDGGNTEAFF
CDR3 DNA: TGTGCCAGCAGCTTTGACGGCGGGAACACTGAAGCTTTCTTT

V gene: TRBV4-3
CDR3 length: 15
D gene: TRBD1
J gene: TRBJ1-1
clone size: few
CDR3 protein: CASSEKLGQRNEAFF
CDR3 DNA: TGCGCCAGCAGCGAAAAACTGGGACAGAGGAATGAAGCTTTCTTT

V gene: TRBV7-2
CDR3 length: 14
D gene: TRBD1
J gene: TRBJ1-4
clone size: -
CDR3 protein: CASSLTGVNEKLFF
CDR3 DNA: TGTGCCAGCAGCTTGACAGGGGTTAATGAAAAACTGTTTTTT

V gene: TRBV20-1
CDR3 length: 17
D gene: -
J gene: TRBJ2-3
clone size: -
CDR3 protein: CSARTQGGGGGTDTQYF
CDR3 DNA: TGCAGTGCTAGAACCCAAGGGGGAGGAGGTGGTACAGATACGCAGTATTTT

V gene: TRBV7-8
CDR3 length: 15
D gene: -
J gene: TRBJ1-1
clone size: -
CDR3 protein: CASSLSTGENTEAFF
CDR3 DNA: TGTGCCAGCAGCTTATCGACGGGGGAGAACACTGAAGCTTTCTTT

V gene: TRBV6-1
CDR3 length: 16
D gene: -
J gene: TRBJ1-5
clone size: few
CDR3 protein: CASSGRPRTNNQPQHF
CDR3 DNA: TGTGCCAGCAGTGGGCGTCCCCGCACGAACAATCAGCCCCAGCATTTT

V gene: TRBV15
CDR3 length: 8
D gene: -
J gene: TRBJ2-1
clone size: -
CDR3 protein: CATRKQFF
CDR3 DNA: TGTGCCACCAGAAAGCAGTTCTTC

V gene: TRBV5-1
CDR3 length: 14
D gene: -
J gene: TRBJ2-7
clone size: -
CDR3 protein: CASSLAGPSYEQYF
CDR3 DNA: TGTGCCAGCAGCTTGGCCGGTCCGTCCTACGAGCAGTACTTC

V gene: TRBV2
CDR3 length: 14
D gene: -
J gene: TRBJ2-5
clone size: -
CDR3 protein: CASSERPGQETQYF
CDR3 DNA: TGTGCCAGCAGTGAAAGGCCAGGCCAAGAGACCCAGTACTTC

V gene: TRBV20-1
CDR3 length: 14
D gene: -
J gene: TRBJ2-1
clone size: -
CDR3 protein: CSAPEPYSYNEQFF
CDR3 DNA: TGCAGTGCCCCAGAGCCCTACTCCTACAATGAGCAGTTCTTC

V gene: TRBV20-1
CDR3 length: 14
D gene: TRBD1
J gene: TRBJ1-6
clone size: few
CDR3 protein: CSAPTTGRNSPLHF
CDR3 DNA: TGCAGTGCGCCAACGACAGGGCGAAATTCACCCCTCCACTTT

V gene: TRBV6-2/TRBV6-3
CDR3 length: 12
D gene: -
J gene: TRBJ2-5
clone size: -
CDR3 protein: CASSYGSLTQYF
CDR3 DNA: TGTGCCAGCAGTTACGGGAGTTTGACCCAGTACTTC

V gene: TRBV10-3
CDR3 length: 17
D gene: -
J gene: TRBJ2-4
clone size: -
CDR3 protein: CAISESSSGGAKNIQYF
CDR3 DNA: TGTGCCATCAGTGAGTCCTCGTCGGGCGGGGCAAAAAACATTCAGTACTTC